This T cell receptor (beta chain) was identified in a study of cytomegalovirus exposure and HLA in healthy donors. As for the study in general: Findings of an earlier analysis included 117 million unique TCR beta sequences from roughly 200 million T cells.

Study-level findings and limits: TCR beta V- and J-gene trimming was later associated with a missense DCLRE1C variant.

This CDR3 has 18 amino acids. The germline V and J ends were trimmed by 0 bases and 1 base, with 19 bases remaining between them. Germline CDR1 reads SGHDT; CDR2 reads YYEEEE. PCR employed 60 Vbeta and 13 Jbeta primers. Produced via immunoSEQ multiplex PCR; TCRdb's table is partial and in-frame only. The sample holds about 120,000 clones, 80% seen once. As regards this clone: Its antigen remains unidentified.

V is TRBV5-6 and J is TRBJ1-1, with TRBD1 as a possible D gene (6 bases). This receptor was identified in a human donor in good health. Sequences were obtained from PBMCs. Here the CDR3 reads CASSLVEGHWGGNTEAFF. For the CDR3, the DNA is TGTGCCAGCAGCTTGGTAGAGGGACACTGGGGGGGGAACACTGAAGCTTTCTTT.